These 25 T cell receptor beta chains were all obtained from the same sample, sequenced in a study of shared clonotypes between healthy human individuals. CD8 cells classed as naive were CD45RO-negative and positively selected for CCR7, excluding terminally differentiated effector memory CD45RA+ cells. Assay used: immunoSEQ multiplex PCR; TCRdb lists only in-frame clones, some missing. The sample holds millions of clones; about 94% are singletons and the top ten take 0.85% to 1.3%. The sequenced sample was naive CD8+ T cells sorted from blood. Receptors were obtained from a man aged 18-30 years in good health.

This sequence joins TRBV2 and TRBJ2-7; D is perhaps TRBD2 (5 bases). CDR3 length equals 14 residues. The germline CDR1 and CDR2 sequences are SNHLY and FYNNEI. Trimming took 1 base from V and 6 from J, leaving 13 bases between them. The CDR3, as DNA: TGTGCCAGCAGTGAAGTAGCGTCTACCCTCGAGCAGTACTTC. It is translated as CASSEVASTLEQYF.

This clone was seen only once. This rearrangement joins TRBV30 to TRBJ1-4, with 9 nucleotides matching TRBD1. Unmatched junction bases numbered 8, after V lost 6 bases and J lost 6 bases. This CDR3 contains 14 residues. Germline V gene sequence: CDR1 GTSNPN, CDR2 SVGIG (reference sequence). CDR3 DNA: TGTGCCTGTACCTGGGGGACAGGGTATGAAAAACTGTTTTTT. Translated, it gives CACTWGTGYEKLFF.

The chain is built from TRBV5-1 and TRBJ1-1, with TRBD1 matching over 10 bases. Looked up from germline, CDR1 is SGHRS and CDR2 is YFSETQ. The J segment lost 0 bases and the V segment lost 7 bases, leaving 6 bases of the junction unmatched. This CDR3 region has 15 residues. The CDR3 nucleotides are TGCGCCAGCGGATGGGGACAGGGGATGAACACTGAAGCTTTCTTT. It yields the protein CASGWGQGMNTEAFF.

CDR3 DNA: TGCGCCAGCAGCTTGCAGCAGGGGACGAACACTGAAGCTTTCTTT. Translation gives CASSLQQGTNTEAFF. This chain connects TRBV5-1 to TRBJ1-1; D perhaps matches TRBD1 (6 bases). Trimming left V 1 base short and J 1 base short, with 11 bases between. CDR3 length: 15 amino acids. The germline V gene encodes CDR1 SGHRS and CDR2 YFSETQ.

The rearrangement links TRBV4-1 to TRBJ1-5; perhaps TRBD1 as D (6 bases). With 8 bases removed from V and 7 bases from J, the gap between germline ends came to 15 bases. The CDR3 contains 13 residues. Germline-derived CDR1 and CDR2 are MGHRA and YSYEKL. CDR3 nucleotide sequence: TGCGCCAGCGCGGACAGAGCGGGACAGCCCCAGCATTTT. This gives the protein CASADRAGQPQHF.

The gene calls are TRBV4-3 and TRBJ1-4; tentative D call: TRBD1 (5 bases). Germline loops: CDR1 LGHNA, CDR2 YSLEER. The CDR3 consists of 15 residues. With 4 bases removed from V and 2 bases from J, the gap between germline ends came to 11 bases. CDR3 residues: CASSRLGLTNEKLFF. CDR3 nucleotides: TGCGCCAGCAGCCGGTTGGGACTGACTAATGAAAAACTGTTTTTT.

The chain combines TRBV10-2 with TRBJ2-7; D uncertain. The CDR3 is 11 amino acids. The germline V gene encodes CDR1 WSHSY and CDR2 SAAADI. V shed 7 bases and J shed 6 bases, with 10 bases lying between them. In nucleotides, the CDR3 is TGCGCCAGCATAAGAGGCGGCGAGCAGTACTTC. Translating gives CASIRGGEQYF.

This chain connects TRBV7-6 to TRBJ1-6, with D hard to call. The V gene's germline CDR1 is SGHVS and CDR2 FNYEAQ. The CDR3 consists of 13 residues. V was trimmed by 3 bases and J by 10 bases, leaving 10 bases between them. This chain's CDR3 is CASSFGRVSPLHF. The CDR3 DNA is TGTGCCAGCAGCTTCGGTAGGGTATCACCCCTCCACTTT.

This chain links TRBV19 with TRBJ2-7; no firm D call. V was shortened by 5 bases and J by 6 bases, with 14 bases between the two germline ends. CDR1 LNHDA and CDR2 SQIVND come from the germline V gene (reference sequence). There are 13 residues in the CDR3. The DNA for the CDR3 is TGTGCCAGTAGTCCTGGACCCGTCCTCGAGCAGTACTTC. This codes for CASSPGPVLEQYF.

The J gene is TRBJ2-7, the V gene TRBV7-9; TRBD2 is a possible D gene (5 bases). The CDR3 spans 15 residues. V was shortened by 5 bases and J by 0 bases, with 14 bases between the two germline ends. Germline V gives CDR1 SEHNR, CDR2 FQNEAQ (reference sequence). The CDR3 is CASSPGPGSSYEQYF. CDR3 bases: TGTGCCAGCAGCCCCGGACCGGGGAGCTCCTACGAGCAGTACTTC.

CDR3 nucleotides: TGTGCCAGCAGCTGGGAACAGTTCCAGTGGGAGCTGTTTTTT. Translation gives CASSWEQFQWELFF. The V and J genes are TRBV7-9 and TRBJ2-2, with no clear D. The CDR3 has 14 residues. The germline V and J ends were trimmed by 4 bases and 9 bases, with 15 bases remaining between them. Germline V gives CDR1 SEHNR, CDR2 FQNEAQ (reference sequence).

As DNA, the CDR3 is TGTGCCAGCAGACAGACGGACAGGGCGGGTAGTCGTTTTGGAAACACCATATATTTT. Encoded protein: CASRQTDRAGSRFGNTIYF. The V call is TRBV7-9, the J call TRBJ1-3, with TRBD1 matching over 8 bases. The CDR3 is made up of 19 amino acids. Germline lookup yields CDR1 SEHNR and CDR2 FQNEAQ (reference sequence). V was clipped by 6 bases and J by 3 bases; unmatched bases: 19.

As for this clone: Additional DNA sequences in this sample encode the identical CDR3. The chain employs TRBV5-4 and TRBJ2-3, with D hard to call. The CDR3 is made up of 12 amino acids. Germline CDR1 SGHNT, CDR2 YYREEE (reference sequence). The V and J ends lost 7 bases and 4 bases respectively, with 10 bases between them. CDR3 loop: CASSLVPDTQYF. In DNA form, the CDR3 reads TGTGCCAGCTCGTTGGTCCCAGATACGCAGTATTTT.

The CDR3 spells CASSAGTEGKGGYTF. For the CDR3, the DNA is TGTGCCAGCAGTGCCGGGACAGAGGGAAAAGGTGGCTACACCTTC. The chain has TRBV2 and TRBJ1-2; 7 bases fit TRBD1. Trimming cost V 4 bases and J 7 bases; bases outside gene matches: 12. The CDR3 extends over 15 amino acids. From germline, CDR1 is SNHLY and CDR2 FYNNEI.

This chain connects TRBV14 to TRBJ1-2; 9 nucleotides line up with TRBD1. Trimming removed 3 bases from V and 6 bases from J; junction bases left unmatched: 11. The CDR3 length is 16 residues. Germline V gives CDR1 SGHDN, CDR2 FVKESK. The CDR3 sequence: CASSQIGQGWVDGYTF. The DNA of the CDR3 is TGTGCCAGCAGCCAGATCGGACAGGGGTGGGTGGATGGCTACACCTTC.

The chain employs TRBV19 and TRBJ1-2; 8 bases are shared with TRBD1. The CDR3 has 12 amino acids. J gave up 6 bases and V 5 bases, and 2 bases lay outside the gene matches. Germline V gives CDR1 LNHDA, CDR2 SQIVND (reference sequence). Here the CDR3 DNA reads TGTGCCAGTAGTCTGGGACAGGATGGCTACACCTTC. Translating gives CASSLGQDGYTF.

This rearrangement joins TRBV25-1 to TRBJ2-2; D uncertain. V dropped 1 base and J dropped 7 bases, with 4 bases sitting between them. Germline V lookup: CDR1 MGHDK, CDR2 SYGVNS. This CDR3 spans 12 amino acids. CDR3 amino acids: CASSEWGGELFF. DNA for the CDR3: TGTGCCAGCAGTGAATGGGGCGGGGAGCTGTTTTTT.

The CDR3 spells CASSFGGGADTQYF. CDR3 nucleotide sequence: TGTGCCAGCAGTTTCGGGGGTGGCGCAGATACGCAGTATTTT. The J gene is TRBJ2-3, the V gene TRBV27; D possibly corresponds to TRBD2 (6 bases). V lost 3 bases, J lost 4 bases, and 11 bases lay in between. CDR1 is MNHEY, CDR2 SMNVEV, per germline (reference sequence). The CDR3 is 14 residues long.

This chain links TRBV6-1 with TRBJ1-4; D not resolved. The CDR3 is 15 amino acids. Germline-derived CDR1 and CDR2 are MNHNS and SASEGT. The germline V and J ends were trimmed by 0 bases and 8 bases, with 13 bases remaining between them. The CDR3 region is CASSEAVRGNEKLFF. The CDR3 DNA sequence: TGTGCCAGCAGTGAAGCCGTCCGGGGTAACGAAAAACTGTTTTTT.

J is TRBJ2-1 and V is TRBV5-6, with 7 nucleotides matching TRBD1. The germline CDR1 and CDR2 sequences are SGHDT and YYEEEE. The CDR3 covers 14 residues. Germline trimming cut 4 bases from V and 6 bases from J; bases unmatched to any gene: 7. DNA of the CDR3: TGTGCCAGCAGCGAAACCGGGACAGCCAATGAGCAGTTCTTC. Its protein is CASSETGTANEQFF.

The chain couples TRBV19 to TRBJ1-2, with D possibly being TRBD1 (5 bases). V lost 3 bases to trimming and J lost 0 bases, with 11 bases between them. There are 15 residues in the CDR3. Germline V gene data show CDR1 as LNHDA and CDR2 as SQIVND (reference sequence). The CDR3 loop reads CASSIGAASNYGYTF. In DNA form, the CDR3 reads TGTGCCAGTAGTATCGGGGCAGCGTCTAACTATGGCTACACCTTC.

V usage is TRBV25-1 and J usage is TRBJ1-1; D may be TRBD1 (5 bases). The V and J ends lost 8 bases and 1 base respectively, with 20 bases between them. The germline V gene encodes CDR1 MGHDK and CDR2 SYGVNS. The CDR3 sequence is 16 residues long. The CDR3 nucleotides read TGTGCCAGCTCTACGTGGGGGGATACATGGAACACTGAAGCTTTCTTT. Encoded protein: CASSTWGDTWNTEAFF.

CDR3 bases: TGTGCCAGCAGCTTTTGGGGCCAAGCAGATACGCAGTATTTT. Encoded protein: CASSFWGQADTQYF. This chain uses TRBV11-2 with TRBJ2-3; D is perhaps TRBD1 (5 bases). The CDR3 covers 14 residues. V gave up 3 bases and J gave up 4 bases, with 11 bases separating them. Germline CDR1 SGHAT, CDR2 FQNNGV.

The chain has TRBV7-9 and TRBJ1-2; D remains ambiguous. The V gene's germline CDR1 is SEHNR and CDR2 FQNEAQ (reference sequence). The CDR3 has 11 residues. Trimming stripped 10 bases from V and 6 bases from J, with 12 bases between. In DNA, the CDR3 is TGTGCCAACGAGATTTCCGATGGCTACACCTTC. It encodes CANEISDGYTF.

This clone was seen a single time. DNA for the CDR3: TGTGCCAGCAGTTATCCCAGGGAATCCTACGAGCAGTACTTC. Amino acid sequence: CASSYPRESYEQYF. The chain uses TRBV6-5 and TRBJ2-7; maybe TRBD1 (5 bases). Germline CDR1 MNHEY, CDR2 SVGAGI. V gave up 3 bases and J gave up 1 base, with 10 bases separating them. The CDR3 covers 14 residues.